These 18 T cell receptor beta chains share one sample of origin, sequenced in a study of identifying expanded T cells in peripheral blood. Profiled with immunoSEQ multiplex PCR; TCRdb holds only in-frame clones, not every one. The repertoire has about 100,000 clones, 80% to 90% of them found once; the top ten carry about 5.5%. The specimen was blood. The receptors here all came from a person aged 18 to 70 in good health.

This chain links TRBV29-1 with TRBJ1-5; no clear D. The CDR3 runs 12 residues. The V end was cut by 4 bases, the J end by 5 bases, with 9 bases between. Germline V CDR1 and CDR2: SQVTM, ANQGSEA. The CDR3 region is CSVASSDQPQHF. The CDR3 DNA follows: TGCAGCGTTGCCAGCTCCGATCAGCCCCAGCATTTT.

This chain links TRBV14 with TRBJ1-1; D not resolved. CDR1 and CDR2 from the germline V gene are SGHDN and FVKESK. This CDR3 comprises 12 residues. Trimming removed 5 bases at V and 3 bases at J, with 7 bases between. The CDR3 coding sequence is TGTGCCAGCAGCGGGCGGTACACTGAAGCTTTCTTT. Protein sequence: CASSGRYTEAFF.

J is TRBJ1-1 and V is TRBV18; TRBD1 matches 7 bases. Germline CDR1 is KGHSH and CDR2 is LQKENI. The ends lost 2 bases at V and 6 bases at J; junction bases unmatched: 6. This CDR3 comprises 14 residues. CDR3 loop: CASSPTPGGSEAFF. The CDR3, as DNA: TGTGCCAGCTCACCAACCCCAGGGGGATCTGAAGCTTTCTTT.

V usage is TRBV9 and J usage is TRBJ2-2; D may correspond to TRBD1 or TRBD2 (5 bases each). Deletions cut 3 bases from V and 7 bases from J, with 10 bases between. Germline V gene sequence: CDR1 SGDLS, CDR2 YYNGEE. The CDR3 totals 13 residues. CDR3 sequence: CASSGGTGGELFF. CDR3 bases: TGTGCCAGCAGCGGAGGGACCGGCGGGGAGCTGTTTTTT.

This clone was found a few times. The chain is built from TRBV7-3 and TRBJ2-3; 8 nucleotides align to TRBD2. The CDR3 runs 19 residues. Trimming at V came to 5 bases and at J to 3 bases, leaving 19 bases not matched to a gene. Germline CDR1 is SGHTA and CDR2 is FQGTGA. CDR3 protein: CASSPRPGTRAELTDTQYF. CDR3 in DNA: TGTGCCAGCAGCCCGCGCCCCGGGACTAGAGCTGAACTGACAGATACGCAGTATTTT.

This clone was seen a few times. The chain employs TRBV14 and TRBJ1-5; D unclear. CDR1 is SGHDN and CDR2 is FVKESK in the germline V gene. V was cut by 4 bases and J by 3 bases, with 10 bases left in between. The CDR3 consists of 14 residues. The CDR3 DNA is TGTGCCAGCAGCCTATCTGGGGTCAATCAGCCCCAGCATTTT. Protein sequence: CASSLSGVNQPQHF.

On this clone itself: The sample carries other DNA sequences with the same CDR3. The V call is TRBV18, the J call TRBJ2-5; D is undetermined. Germline CDR1 is KGHSH and CDR2 is LQKENI. V lost 3 bases and J 0 bases, leaving 2 bases between the germline ends. CDR3 length: 12 residues. The CDR3 reads CASSPNQETQYF. Written as DNA, the CDR3 is TGTGCCAGCTCACCCAACCAAGAGACCCAGTACTTC.

The chain joins TRBV27 to TRBJ1-6; D might be TRBD1 (6 bases). V was clipped by 2 bases and J by 9 bases, with 11 bases between them. The germline CDR1 and CDR2 sequences are MNHEY and SMNVEV (reference sequence). The CDR3 totals 14 residues. In nucleotides, the CDR3 is TGTGCCAGCAGTTTAGGGACAAGGGGTTCACCCCTCCACTTT. Its protein product is CASSLGTRGSPLHF.

The chain carries TRBV2 and TRBJ2-1, with TRBD2 identical over 9 bases. Per the germline V gene, CDR1 is SNHLY and CDR2 is FYNNEI. The CDR3 is 16 residues long. The trim removed 2 bases at V and 9 bases at J, leaving 11 bases unmatched. The CDR3 DNA is TGTGCCAGCAGTGAATGGGCGGGGGGGCCGACCAGTGAGCAGTTCTTC. Protein product: CASSEWAGGPTSEQFF.

This clone showed up just once. The genes are TRBV27 and TRBJ2-3, with 7 bases matching TRBD1. Looked up from germline, CDR1 is MNHEY and CDR2 is SMNVEV (reference sequence). The V gene end was trimmed by 0 bases and the J gene end by 0 bases; junction bases not matched to a gene: 0. The length of the CDR3 is 15 residues. CDR3 in amino acids: CASSLSQGSTDTQYF. CDR3 sequence (DNA): TGTGCCAGCAGTTTATCACAGGGGAGCACAGATACGCAGTATTTT.

In the case of this clone: Within the sample, other DNA sequences also encode this same CDR3. This chain uses TRBV5-1 with TRBJ2-5, with D possibly TRBD1 on 6 matching bases. Germline CDR1 is SGHRS and CDR2 is YFSETQ. V lost 2 bases to trimming and J lost 2 bases, with 7 bases between them. This CDR3 region has 13 residues. CDR3 DNA sequence: TGCGCCAGCAGCTTAGGACAGCAAGAGACCCAGTACTTC. Translation: CASSLGQQETQYF.

This chain joins TRBV30 and TRBJ2-2, with TRBD2 identical over 12 bases. The V segment lost 3 bases and the J segment 3 bases; nucleotides outside the gene matches: 5. The CDR3 is made up of 16 amino acids. The germline gives CDR1 GTSNPN, CDR2 SVGIG (reference sequence). The CDR3 nucleotides read TGTGCCTGGAGGACTAGCGGGAGTTCGTACACCGGGGAGCTGTTTTTT. Translating gives CAWRTSGSSYTGELFF.

The chain couples TRBV30 to TRBJ2-5; possible D gene TRBD2, 7 bases. Per the germline V gene, CDR1 is GTSNPN and CDR2 is SVGIG (reference sequence). The CDR3 sequence is 15 residues long. V lost 0 bases and J 10 bases, leaving 21 bases between the germline ends. The chain's CDR3 is CAWSVEGGRRVVQYF. The CDR3 DNA is TGTGCCTGGAGTGTAGAGGGGGGGAGGCGGGTTGTCCAGTACTTC.

This clone was found once. The chain recombines TRBV5-4 with TRBJ2-1, with 13 bases identical to TRBD2. The germline V gene has CDR1 SGHNT and CDR2 YYREEE (reference sequence). V was pared by 3 bases and J by 8 bases, with 8 bases of the junction left unmatched. The CDR3 runs 16 residues. Written as DNA, the CDR3 is TGTGCCAGCAGCTGGATGACTAGCGGGAGGAAAGATGAGCAGTTCTTC. It is translated as CASSWMTSGRKDEQFF.

This chain links TRBV27 with TRBJ2-3; D is possibly TRBD2 (5 bases). Looked up from germline, CDR1 is MNHEY and CDR2 is SMNVEV (reference sequence). V lost 6 bases and J lost 4, with 11 bases in between. The CDR3 sequence is 13 residues long. Here the CDR3 DNA reads TGTGCCAGCAGAACCGACGGGGCAGATACGCAGTATTTT. This encodes CASRTDGADTQYF.

The V and J genes are TRBV2 and TRBJ1-2; D gene uncertain. Per germline, CDR1 SNHLY and CDR2 FYNNEI. V was shortened by 6 bases and J by 8 bases, with 16 bases between the two germline ends. The CDR3 consists of 13 residues. The DNA for the CDR3 is TGTGCCAGCAGGCCGACGCCCAGGTGGGGCTACACCTTC. Its protein product is CASRPTPRWGYTF.

V gene TRBV30 combines with J gene TRBJ1-6, with a tentative D call TRBD1 (6 bases). This CDR3 spans 13 amino acids. V lost 5 bases, J lost 6 bases, and 11 bases lay in between. Germline V lookup: CDR1 GTSNPN, CDR2 SVGIG (reference sequence). CDR3 coding DNA: TGTGCCTGGCAGGGGCAAAGTAATTCACCCCTCCACTTT. Translated, it gives CAWQGQSNSPLHF.

This rearrangement joins TRBV30 to TRBJ1-1; D gene ambiguous. The CDR3 runs 14 residues. The V gene lost 0 bases and the J gene lost 0 bases, with 8 bases spanning the gap. CDR1 and CDR2 (germline): GTSNPN, SVGIG (reference sequence). This CDR3 reads CAWSVRGVNTEAFF. The CDR3 DNA sequence: TGTGCCTGGAGTGTACGCGGGGTGAACACTGAAGCTTTCTTT.